A selection of T cell receptor beta chains follows, all from one sample in a study of early T cells in non-severe SARS-CoV-2 infection. MiXCR was run by TCRdb on the 5' RACE reads, yielding one entry per CDR3 protein. The table has 75,000 to 100,000 distinct CDR3 sequences, 11% to 15% seen once; the top ten hold about a tenth. The sample taken for sequencing was whole blood. The origin of the receptors is an adult who was a healthcare worker with PCR-confirmed SARS-CoV-2 infection or an uninfected control (not recorded which). The CDR3 runs from the conserved cysteine through the conserved F or W. Fields, in order: J gene, clone size, V gene, D gene, CDR3 protein, CDR3 DNA. The D gene is left open where the match is weak. Where a row states a size, it is once, few, many or the class of an expanded clone; other rows omit it.

>TRBJ2-3|few|TRBV20-1|TRBD2
CSASAGTSGAVYF
TGCAGTGCTAGCGCCGGGACTAGCGGGGCCGTGTATTTT
>TRBJ2-1|NA|TRBV5-1|NA
CASSLSPQSYNEQFF
TGCGCCAGCAGCTTGTCTCCCCAATCCTACAATGAGCAGTTCTTC
>TRBJ1-4|NA|TRBV5-1|NA
CASSLIGTNEKLFF
TGCGCCAGCAGCTTGATAGGAACTAATGAAAAACTGTTTTTT
>TRBJ2-7|NA|TRBV28|TRBD2
CASSFRGDSYEQYF
TGTGCCAGCAGTTTTCGGGGGGACTCTTACGAGCAGTACTTC
>TRBJ2-6|few|TRBV20-1|NA
CSAKDSSSGANVLTF
TGCAGTGCTAAGGACAGTTCCTCTGGGGCCAACGTCCTGACTTTC
>TRBJ2-5|few|TRBV28|TRBD2
CASLAGWYQETQYF
TGTGCCAGCTTAGCGGGTTGGTACCAAGAGACCCAGTACTTC
>TRBJ1-3|NA|TRBV6-1|TRBD1
CASRGQSISGNTIYF
TGTGCCAGCAGGGGACAGTCAATCTCTGGAAACACCATATATTTT
>TRBJ2-3|few|TRBV3-1|TRBD2
CASSQRGGGRTDTQYF
TGTGCCAGCAGCCAACGCGGCGGGGGGCGAACAGATACGCAGTATTTT
>TRBJ2-1|few|TRBV7-9|TRBD1
CASNLQGSWNEQFF
TGTGCCAGCAACCTACAGGGGTCTTGGAATGAGCAGTTCTTC
>TRBJ1-1|NA|TRBV18|NA
CASSPWEWGSDTEAFF
TGTGCCAGCTCACCATGGGAATGGGGCTCTGACACTGAAGCTTTCTTT
>TRBJ1-4|many|TRBV10-3|NA
CAISESIREKLFF
TGTGCCATCAGTGAGTCGATAAGGGAAAAACTGTTTTTT
>TRBJ2-3|few|TRBV30|TRBD2
CAWRSSGGTDTQYF
TGTGCCTGGAGGTCTAGCGGGGGCACAGATACGCAGTATTTT
>TRBJ1-3|few|TRBV20-1|NA
CSALGNSGNTIYF
TGCAGTGCCCTGGGGAACTCTGGAAACACCATATATTTT
>TRBJ1-4|few|TRBV5-6|TRBD1
CASSYGTGSEKLFF
TGTGCCAGCAGCTACGGGACAGGGTCCGAAAAACTGTTTTTT
>TRBJ1-4|NA|TRBV12-3/TRBV12-4|TRBD1
CASSLVWTGRNEKLFF
TGTGCCAGCAGTTTAGTGTGGACAGGGCGTAATGAAAAACTGTTTTTT
>TRBJ1-5|few|TRBV19|NA
CASSRETQPQHF
TGTGCCAGTAGTAGGGAGACCCAGCCCCAGCATTTT
>TRBJ2-1|few|TRBV19|NA
CASTGHNEQFF
TGTGCCAGTACCGGGCACAATGAGCAGTTCTTC
>TRBJ1-6|few|TRBV3-1|NA
CASSQGTNSPLHF
TGTGCCAGCAGCCAAGGGACTAATTCACCCCTCCACTTT
>TRBJ2-3|many|TRBV10-3|NA
CAISERLSDTQYF
TGTGCCATCAGTGAAAGATTAAGCGATACGCAGTATTTT
>TRBJ2-1|few|TRBV20-1|TRBD2
CSVTSGGFNEQFF
TGCAGTGTTACTAGCGGGGGGTTCAATGAGCAGTTCTTC
>TRBJ1-4|few|TRBV18|NA
CASSPRRTNEKLFF
TGTGCCAGCTCACCTAGGAGGACTAATGAAAAACTGTTTTTT
>TRBJ2-5|NA|TRBV12-3/TRBV12-4|NA
CASSFHPQGRETQYF
TGTGCCAGCAGTTTCCACCCCCAGGGACGGGAGACCCAGTACTTC
>TRBJ1-6|few|TRBV9|NA
CASSVEGTDTLHF
TGTGCCAGCAGCGTAGAGGGGACCGATACCCTCCACTTT
>TRBJ1-3|many|TRBV7-9|TRBD1
CASSRQGSGNTIYF
TGTGCCAGCAGCCGACAGGGGTCTGGAAACACCATATATTTT
>TRBJ1-5|NA|TRBV6-2/TRBV6-3|TRBD1
CASSYSNRGYNQPQHF
TGTGCCAGCAGTTACTCGAACAGGGGGTACAATCAGCCCCAGCATTTT
>TRBJ2-2|few|TRBV12-5|NA
CASGLGANELFF
TGTGCTAGTGGTCTGGGGGCGAATGAGCTGTTTTTT
>TRBJ1-2|many|TRBV29-1|NA
CSVGGTPVGYTF
TGCAGCGTTGGAGGGACTCCGGTAGGCTACACCTTC
>TRBJ1-3|NA|TRBV4-2|NA
CASSQQTVGGGNTIYF
TGTGCCAGCAGCCAACAGACAGTGGGCGGTGGAAACACCATATATTTT
>TRBJ1-5|many|TRBV20-1|NA
CSAKGDNSNQPQHF
TGCAGTGCCAAAGGGGACAATAGCAATCAGCCCCAGCATTTT
>TRBJ2-2|few|TRBV12-3/TRBV12-4|TRBD1
CASSPRDRGSSFSGELFF
TGTGCCAGCAGTCCCCGGGACAGGGGGTCGAGTTTCTCCGGGGAGCTGTTTTTT
>TRBJ2-3|NA|TRBV20-1|NA
CSADNGGSGDTQYF
TGCAGTGCAGACAATGGGGGGTCGGGGGATACGCAGTATTTT
>TRBJ2-3|few|TRBV20-1|TRBD2
CSARTGTSGEGDTQYF
TGCAGTGCTAGAACTGGGACTAGTGGTGAAGGAGATACGCAGTATTTT
>TRBJ1-1|many|TRBV29-1|NA
CSVSWKNTEAFF
TGCAGCGTGTCGTGGAAGAACACTGAAGCTTTCTTT
>TRBJ2-3|few|TRBV19|NA
CASSSHRAHTDTQYF
TGTGCCAGTAGTTCCCACAGAGCTCACACAGATACGCAGTATTTT
>TRBJ1-2|many|TRBV28|NA
CATLTRGYTF
TGTGCCACCCTTACGCGTGGCTACACCTTC
>TRBJ1-1|many|TRBV20-1|NA
CSARDRPSGNEAFF
TGCAGTGCTAGAGACCGGCCTAGTGGGAATGAAGCTTTCTTT
>TRBJ1-1|few|TRBV20-1|NA
CRALARDTEAFF
TGCAGGGCATTAGCCAGGGACACTGAAGCTTTCTTT
>TRBJ2-3|NA|TRBV6-1|TRBD2
CASSEVGGGTDTQYF
TGTGCCAGCAGTGAAGTCGGGGGGGGCACAGATACGCAGTATTTT
>TRBJ2-7|many|TRBV27|NA
CASSLLSLGSYEQYF
TGTGCCAGCAGTCTTTTGAGTCTGGGATCCTACGAGCAGTACTTC